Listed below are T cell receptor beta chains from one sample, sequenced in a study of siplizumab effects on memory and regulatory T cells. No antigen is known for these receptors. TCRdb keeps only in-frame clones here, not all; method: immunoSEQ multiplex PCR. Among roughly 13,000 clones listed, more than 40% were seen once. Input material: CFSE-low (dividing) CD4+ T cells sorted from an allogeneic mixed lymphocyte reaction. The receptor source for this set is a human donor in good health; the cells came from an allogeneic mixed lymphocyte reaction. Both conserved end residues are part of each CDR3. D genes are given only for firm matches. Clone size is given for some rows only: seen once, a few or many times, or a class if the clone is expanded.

CDR3 DNA: TGTGCCAGCAGCTTAGTCCTTCGTAGGGAAAACGAGCAGTACTTC; CDR3 protein: CASSLVLRRENEQYF; clone size: .; V gene: TRBV7-8; J gene: TRBJ2-7; D gene: .
CDR3 DNA: TGCGCCAGCAGCGATGGGGGGGATACGCAGTATTTT; CDR3 protein: CASSDGGDTQYF; clone size: .; V gene: TRBV5-1; J gene: TRBJ2-3; D gene: .
CDR3 DNA: TGTGCCAGCAGTACGACAGGGTCTGACCAGCCCCAGCATTTT; CDR3 protein: CASSTTGSDQPQHF; clone size: .; V gene: TRBV25-1; J gene: TRBJ1-5; D gene: TRBD1
CDR3 DNA: TGTGCCAGCTCACCAGAGACTAGCGGGAGCAAACCCGGGGAGCTGTTTTTT; CDR3 protein: CASSPETSGSKPGELFF; clone size: .; V gene: TRBV18; J gene: TRBJ2-2; D gene: TRBD2
CDR3 DNA: TGTGCCAGCAGTTATATGTCTGGGACACTCAACACTGAAGCTTTCTTT; CDR3 protein: CASSYMSGTLNTEAFF; clone size: .; V gene: TRBV6-5; J gene: TRBJ1-1; D gene: .
CDR3 DNA: TGTGCCAGCAGTGGGGCCGGGGCGGGAAATCAGCCCCAGCATTTT; CDR3 protein: CASSGAGAGNQPQHF; clone size: .; V gene: TRBV28; J gene: TRBJ1-5; D gene: .
CDR3 DNA: TGTGCCAGCACCGACGAGATGAACACTGAAGCTTTCTTT; CDR3 protein: CASTDEMNTEAFF; clone size: .; V gene: TRBV6-5; J gene: TRBJ1-1; D gene: .
CDR3 DNA: TGTGCCAGCACATCCCAAACTGAAGCTTTCTTT; CDR3 protein: CASTSQTEAFF; clone size: .; V gene: TRBV6-5; J gene: TRBJ1-1; D gene: .
CDR3 DNA: TGTGCCAGCAGCTTCTTGGGGGGCCCCTACAATGAGCAGTTCTTC; CDR3 protein: CASSFLGGPYNEQFF; clone size: .; V gene: TRBV5-4; J gene: TRBJ2-1; D gene: .
CDR3 DNA: TGTGCCTGGAATAAACCCCGTTACGAGCAGTACTTC; CDR3 protein: CAWNKPRYEQYF; clone size: few; V gene: TRBV30; J gene: TRBJ2-7; D gene: .
CDR3 DNA: TGCGCCAGCAGCCAAGAACAGGGTTTTCGGGGCTACACCTTC; CDR3 protein: CASSQEQGFRGYTF; clone size: .; V gene: TRBV4-1; J gene: TRBJ1-2; D gene: .
CDR3 DNA: TGTGCCAGCGCGAGATCGGACCCTAATTCACCCCTCCACTTT; CDR3 protein: CASARSDPNSPLHF; clone size: few; V gene: TRBV6-1; J gene: TRBJ1-6; D gene: .
CDR3 DNA: TGTGCCAGCAGCTTAGAGGGCGGGGGGGGCTCCTACGAGCAGTACTTC; CDR3 protein: CASSLEGGGGSYEQYF; clone size: few; V gene: TRBV11-3; J gene: TRBJ2-7; D gene: TRBD2
CDR3 DNA: TGCGCCAGCAGCTTGGGAGCTAGCACAGATACGCAGTATTTT; CDR3 protein: CASSLGASTDTQYF; clone size: few; V gene: TRBV5-1; J gene: TRBJ2-3; D gene: .
CDR3 DNA: TGCAGTGCTACCCCCCTGTGGGGCTACACCTTC; CDR3 protein: CSATPLWGYTF; clone size: .; V gene: TRBV20-1; J gene: TRBJ1-2; D gene: .
CDR3 DNA: TGTGCCAGCAGCTTAGGAGCAGGGGCCTACGAGCAGTACTTC; CDR3 protein: CASSLGAGAYEQYF; clone size: .; V gene: TRBV7-3; J gene: TRBJ2-7; D gene: .
CDR3 DNA: TGTGCCAGCAGTGACTCGGGACTAGCAACAGATACGCAGTATTTT; CDR3 protein: CASSDSGLATDTQYF; clone size: .; V gene: TRBV6-4; J gene: TRBJ2-3; D gene: TRBD2
CDR3 DNA: TGTGCCAGCAGCGTAGGAGCTAGCGGGGGGGTCCGCGAGCAGTACTTC; CDR3 protein: CASSVGASGGVREQYF; clone size: once; V gene: TRBV9; J gene: TRBJ2-7; D gene: TRBD2
CDR3 DNA: TGTGCCAGCAGCCCTAGAGGGCTAGCGGGAGGGCCACTTAGCCCGTGGGAGACCCAGTACTTC; CDR3 protein: CASSPRGLAGGPLSPWETQYF; clone size: .; V gene: TRBV14; J gene: TRBJ2-5; D gene: TRBD2
CDR3 DNA: TGTGCCAGCAGTTTGACCTCCAACAGGGAATCACGTGAAAAACTGTTTTTT; CDR3 protein: CASSLTSNRESREKLFF; clone size: .; V gene: TRBV27; J gene: TRBJ1-4; D gene: .
CDR3 DNA: TGTGCCAGCTCACCACGAATAGAGGGCTCTTATGGCTACACCTTC; CDR3 protein: CASSPRIEGSYGYTF; clone size: .; V gene: TRBV18; J gene: TRBJ1-2; D gene: .
CDR3 DNA: TGTGCCAGCTCACCAGACAGCGGGGGTTGGTACTTC; CDR3 protein: CASSPDSGGWYF; clone size: .; V gene: TRBV18; J gene: TRBJ2-7; D gene: TRBD2
CDR3 DNA: TGTGCCAGCAGGAGAACAGGGGGCCGAAACACCGGGGAGCTGTTTTTT; CDR3 protein: CASRRTGGRNTGELFF; clone size: medium-sized; V gene: TRBV27; J gene: TRBJ2-2; D gene: TRBD1
CDR3 DNA: TGTGCCAGCAGTTCAGCGGGATCTCTCAATGAGCAGTTCTTC; CDR3 protein: CASSSAGSLNEQFF; clone size: .; V gene: TRBV28; J gene: TRBJ2-1; D gene: TRBD2
CDR3 DNA: TGCAGCGCTGAGACGGACTCCTACGAGCAGTACTTC; CDR3 protein: CSAETDSYEQYF; clone size: few; V gene: TRBV29-1; J gene: TRBJ2-7; D gene: .
CDR3 DNA: TGTGCCTGGAGTACCTTGGACGGCGGGACCCAGCATTTT; CDR3 protein: CAWSTLDGGTQHF; clone size: .; V gene: TRBV30; J gene: TRBJ1-5; D gene: .
CDR3 DNA: TGTGCCTGGAGAGGACTAGCGGGAGGGGGGACTGAGCAGTTCTTC; CDR3 protein: CAWRGLAGGGTEQFF; clone size: few; V gene: TRBV30; J gene: TRBJ2-1; D gene: TRBD2
CDR3 DNA: TGCAGCGCCCATACAGGGAATGAAGCTTTCTTT; CDR3 protein: CSAHTGNEAFF; clone size: few; V gene: TRBV29-1; J gene: TRBJ1-1; D gene: .
CDR3 DNA: TGCGCCAGCAGCGAAAGACCGGGACGGCGAACAGATACGCAGTATTTT; CDR3 protein: CASSERPGRRTDTQYF; clone size: .; V gene: TRBV5-1; J gene: TRBJ2-3; D gene: .
CDR3 DNA: TGTGCCAGCAGCATACGGACAGGGGGTCGCGATGAGCAGTTCTTC; CDR3 protein: CASSIRTGGRDEQFF; clone size: .; V gene: TRBV7-9; J gene: TRBJ2-1; D gene: TRBD1
CDR3 DNA: TGTGCCAGCAGCACGGACGGGGGACGTGAGTTCTTC; CDR3 protein: CASSTDGGREFF; clone size: .; V gene: TRBV6-1; J gene: TRBJ2-1; D gene: .
CDR3 DNA: TGTGCCAGCAGCGTGGGGGATAACTATGGCTACACCTTC; CDR3 protein: CASSVGDNYGYTF; clone size: medium-sized; V gene: TRBV9; J gene: TRBJ1-2; D gene: .
CDR3 DNA: TGTGCCAGCTCACCCCGGCAGGGGGCGTTCGGCACTGAAGCTTTCTTT; CDR3 protein: CASSPRQGAFGTEAFF; clone size: .; V gene: TRBV18; J gene: TRBJ1-1; D gene: TRBD1
CDR3 DNA: TGCACCAGCAGCCTGTTGGGCCCCGCTAGAAGAACCTTC; CDR3 protein: CTSSLLGPARRTF; clone size: .; V gene: TRBV1; J gene: TRBJ1-2; D gene: .
CDR3 DNA: TGTGCCAGCAGCTCTTTTACCGGGACTCGGAACACCGGGGAGCTGTTTTTT; CDR3 protein: CASSSFTGTRNTGELFF; clone size: .; V gene: TRBV7-2; J gene: TRBJ2-2; D gene: .
CDR3 DNA: TGTGCCAGCAGTTTTAGATCGAACACTGAAGCTTTCTTT; CDR3 protein: CASSFRSNTEAFF; clone size: few; V gene: TRBV27; J gene: TRBJ1-1; D gene: .
CDR3 DNA: TGTGCCAGCAGCTTAAAGACAGGGGGTATCTATGGCTACACCTTC; CDR3 protein: CASSLKTGGIYGYTF; clone size: few; V gene: TRBV7-8; J gene: TRBJ1-2; D gene: TRBD1
CDR3 DNA: TGTGCCTGGAGTGATGAGTCGCTGTCCACAGATACGCAGTATTTT; CDR3 protein: CAWSDESLSTDTQYF; clone size: .; V gene: TRBV30; J gene: TRBJ2-3; D gene: .
CDR3 DNA: TGTGCCAGTAGTATCGTGCTTTGGGACAGGGGCACTGAAGCTTTCTTT; CDR3 protein: CASSIVLWDRGTEAFF; clone size: .; V gene: TRBV19; J gene: TRBJ1-1; D gene: TRBD1
CDR3 DNA: TGTGCCAGCAGCGGCGACAGGAGTAACATTCAGTACTTC; CDR3 protein: CASSGDRSNIQYF; clone size: .; V gene: TRBV5-4; J gene: TRBJ2-4; D gene: .
CDR3 DNA: TGTGCCAGTAGTATAGGGGTCGACACCGGGGAGCTGTTTTTT; CDR3 protein: CASSIGVDTGELFF; clone size: medium-sized; V gene: TRBV19; J gene: TRBJ2-2; D gene: .
CDR3 DNA: TGCGCCAGCAGCTTACCGGGACCAGGGGTCGCAGATACGCAGTATTTT; CDR3 protein: CASSLPGPGVADTQYF; clone size: few; V gene: TRBV5-1; J gene: TRBJ2-3; D gene: .
CDR3 DNA: TGTGCCAGCAGACCGGTCCACAATGAGCAGTTCTTC; CDR3 protein: CASRPVHNEQFF; clone size: .; V gene: TRBV6-1; J gene: TRBJ2-1; D gene: .
CDR3 DNA: TGTGCCAGCAGGTACCGGGGGTCAGATACGCAGTATTTT; CDR3 protein: CASRYRGSDTQYF; clone size: .; V gene: TRBV5-8; J gene: TRBJ2-3; D gene: .
CDR3 DNA: TGTGCCAGCAGTCTTGTTTCTGTGGACGGGGAGCTGTTTTTT; CDR3 protein: CASSLVSVDGELFF; clone size: .; V gene: TRBV6-5; J gene: TRBJ2-2; D gene: .
CDR3 DNA: TGTGCCAGCAGGGGTCTAATGAACGAGCAGTACTTC; CDR3 protein: CASRGLMNEQYF; clone size: .; V gene: TRBV6-5; J gene: TRBJ2-7; D gene: .
CDR3 DNA: TGTGCCAGCAGTTTGGCGGAGCCAGTCAATGAGCAGTTCTTC; CDR3 protein: CASSLAEPVNEQFF; clone size: .; V gene: TRBV27; J gene: TRBJ2-1; D gene: .
CDR3 DNA: TGCACCAGCCGGCCGGGACTAGCGTCCTACGAGCAGTACTTC; CDR3 protein: CTSRPGLASYEQYF; clone size: .; V gene: TRBV4-1; J gene: TRBJ2-7; D gene: TRBD2
CDR3 DNA: TGTGCCAGCCAGCTAGCGGGAGAGACCCAGTACTTC; CDR3 protein: CASQLAGETQYF; clone size: .; V gene: TRBV6-6; J gene: TRBJ2-5; D gene: TRBD2
CDR3 DNA: TGTGCCAGCAGCTTAGACAGGGTTGAAAACACCATATATTTT; CDR3 protein: CASSLDRVENTIYF; clone size: .; V gene: TRBV11-2; J gene: TRBJ1-3; D gene: .
CDR3 DNA: TGCGCCAGCAGCCAAGTTTCGGGTTTAGCGGGAGGAGATACGCAGTATTTT; CDR3 protein: CASSQVSGLAGGDTQYF; clone size: few; V gene: TRBV4-3; J gene: TRBJ2-3; D gene: TRBD2
CDR3 DNA: TGTGCCAGCAGTGAACTACCGGGACAGGGCTCTGGAAACACCATATATTTT; CDR3 protein: CASSELPGQGSGNTIYF; clone size: .; V gene: TRBV6-1; J gene: TRBJ1-3; D gene: TRBD1
CDR3 DNA: TGCAGCGCTCGGAAAGGGAACTCCTACGAGCAGTACTTC; CDR3 protein: CSARKGNSYEQYF; clone size: .; V gene: TRBV29-1; J gene: TRBJ2-7; D gene: .
CDR3 DNA: TGTGCCAGCAGCTTATTATGGGGAAGCCAAGAGACCCAGTACTTC; CDR3 protein: CASSLLWGSQETQYF; clone size: .; V gene: TRBV7-2; J gene: TRBJ2-5; D gene: .